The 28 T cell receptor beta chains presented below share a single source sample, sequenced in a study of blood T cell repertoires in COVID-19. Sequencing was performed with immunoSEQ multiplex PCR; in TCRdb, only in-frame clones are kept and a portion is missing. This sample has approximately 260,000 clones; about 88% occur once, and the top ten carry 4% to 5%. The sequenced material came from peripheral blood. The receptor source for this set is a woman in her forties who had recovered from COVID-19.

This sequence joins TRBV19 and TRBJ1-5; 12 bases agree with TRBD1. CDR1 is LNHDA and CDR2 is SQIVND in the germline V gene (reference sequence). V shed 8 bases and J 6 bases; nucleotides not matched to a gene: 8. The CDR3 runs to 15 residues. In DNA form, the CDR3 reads TGTGCCAGTCAGACCGGGACAGGGGGCGGTCAGCCCCAGCATTTT. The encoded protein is CASQTGTGGGQPQHF.

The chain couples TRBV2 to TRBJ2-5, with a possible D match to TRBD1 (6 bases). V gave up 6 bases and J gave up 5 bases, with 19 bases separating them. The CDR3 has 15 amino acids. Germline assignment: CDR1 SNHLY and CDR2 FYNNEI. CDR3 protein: CASRAPRGGTETQYF. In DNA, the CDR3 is TGTGCCAGCAGAGCCCCGAGAGGGGGTACGGAGACCCAGTACTTC. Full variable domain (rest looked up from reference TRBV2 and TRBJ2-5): EPEVTQTPSHQVTQMGQEVILRCVPISNHLYFYWYRQILGQKVEFLVSFYNNEISEKSEIFDDQFSVERPDGSNFTLKIRSTKLEDSAMYFCASRAPRGGTETQYFGPGTRLLVL.

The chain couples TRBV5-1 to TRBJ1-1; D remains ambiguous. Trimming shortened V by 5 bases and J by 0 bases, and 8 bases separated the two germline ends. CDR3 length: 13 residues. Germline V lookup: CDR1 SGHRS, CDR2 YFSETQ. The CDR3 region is CASRGRLNTEAFF. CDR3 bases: TGCGCCAGCAGGGGGAGATTGAACACTGAAGCTTTCTTT.

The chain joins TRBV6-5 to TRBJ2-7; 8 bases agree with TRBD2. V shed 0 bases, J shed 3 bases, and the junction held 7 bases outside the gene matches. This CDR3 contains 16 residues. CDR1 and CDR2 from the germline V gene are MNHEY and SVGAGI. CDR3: CASSYSTASGLYEQYF. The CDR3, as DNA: TGTGCCAGCAGTTACTCGACGGCTAGCGGGCTCTACGAGCAGTACTTC.

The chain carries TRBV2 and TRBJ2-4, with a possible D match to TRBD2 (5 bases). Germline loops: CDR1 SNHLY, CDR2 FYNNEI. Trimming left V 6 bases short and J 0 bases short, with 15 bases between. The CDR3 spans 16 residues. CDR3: CASSLRSGIAKNIQYF. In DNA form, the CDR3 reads TGTGCCAGCAGCCTTCGGTCGGGGATAGCCAAAAACATTCAGTACTTC.

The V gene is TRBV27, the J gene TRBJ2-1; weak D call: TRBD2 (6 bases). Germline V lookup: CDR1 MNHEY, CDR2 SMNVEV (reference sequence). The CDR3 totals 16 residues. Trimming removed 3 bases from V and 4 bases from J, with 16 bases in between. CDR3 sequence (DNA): TGTGCCAGCAGTTTGCCCGGGCTAGCGAAATACAATGAGCAGTTCTTC. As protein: CASSLPGLAKYNEQFF.

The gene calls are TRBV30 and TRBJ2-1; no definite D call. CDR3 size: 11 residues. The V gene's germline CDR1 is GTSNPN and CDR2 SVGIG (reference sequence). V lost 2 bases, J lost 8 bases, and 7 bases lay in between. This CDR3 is CAWSRVDEQFF. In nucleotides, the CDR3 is TGTGCCTGGAGTCGAGTGGATGAGCAGTTCTTC.

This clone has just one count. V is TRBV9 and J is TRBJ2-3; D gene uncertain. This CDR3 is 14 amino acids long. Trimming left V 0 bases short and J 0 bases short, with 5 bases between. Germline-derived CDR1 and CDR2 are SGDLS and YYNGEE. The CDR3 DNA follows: TGTGCCAGCAGCGTAGCCGGGAGCACAGATACGCAGTATTTT. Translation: CASSVAGSTDTQYF.

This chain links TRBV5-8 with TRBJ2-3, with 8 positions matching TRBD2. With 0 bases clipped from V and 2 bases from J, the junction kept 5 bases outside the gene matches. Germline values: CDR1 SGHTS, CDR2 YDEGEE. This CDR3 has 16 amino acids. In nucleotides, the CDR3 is TGTGCCAGCAGCTTGGGGAACGGGGGGGCCACAGATACGCAGTATTTT. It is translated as CASSLGNGGATDTQYF. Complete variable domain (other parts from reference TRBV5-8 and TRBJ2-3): EAGVTQSPTHLIKTRGQQATLRCSPISGHTSVYWYQQALGLGLQFLLWYDEGEERNRGNFPPRFSGRQFPNYSSELNVNALELEDSALYLCASSLGNGGATDTQYFGPGTRLTVL.

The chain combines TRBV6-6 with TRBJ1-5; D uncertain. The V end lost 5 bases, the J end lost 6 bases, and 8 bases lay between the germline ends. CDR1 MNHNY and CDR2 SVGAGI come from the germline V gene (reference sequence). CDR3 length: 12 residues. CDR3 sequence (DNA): TGTGCCAGCAGTACAGATGTTCAGCCCCAGCATTTT. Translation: CASSTDVQPQHF.

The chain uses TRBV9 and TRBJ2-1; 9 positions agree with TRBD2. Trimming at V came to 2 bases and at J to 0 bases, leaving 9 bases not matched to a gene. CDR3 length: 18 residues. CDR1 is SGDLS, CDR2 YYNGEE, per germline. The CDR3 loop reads CASSVSGGLPSSYNEQFF. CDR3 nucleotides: TGTGCCAGCAGCGTGAGCGGGGGGCTTCCGAGCTCCTACAATGAGCAGTTCTTC.

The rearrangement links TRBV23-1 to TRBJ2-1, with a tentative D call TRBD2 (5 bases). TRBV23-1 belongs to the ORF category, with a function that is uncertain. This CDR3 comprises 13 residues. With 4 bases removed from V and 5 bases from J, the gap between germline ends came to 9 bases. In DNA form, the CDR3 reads TGCGCCAGCAGTCCAGGACTGCACAATGAGCAGTTCTTC. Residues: CASSPGLHNEQFF.

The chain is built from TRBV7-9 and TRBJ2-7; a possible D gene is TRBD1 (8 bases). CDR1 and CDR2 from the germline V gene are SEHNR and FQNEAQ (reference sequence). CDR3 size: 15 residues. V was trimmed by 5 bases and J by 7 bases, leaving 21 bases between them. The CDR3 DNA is TGTGCCAGCAGCCCAACAATAGGACAGGGAGGGGAGCAGTACTTC. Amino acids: CASSPTIGQGGEQYF. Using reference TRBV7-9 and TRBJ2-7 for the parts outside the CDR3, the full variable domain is DTGVSQNPRHKITKRGQNVTFRCDPISEHNRLYWYRQTLGQGPEFLTYFQNEAQLEKSRLLSDRFSAERPKGSFSTLEIQRTEQGDSAMYLCASSPTIGQGGEQYFGPGTRLTVT.

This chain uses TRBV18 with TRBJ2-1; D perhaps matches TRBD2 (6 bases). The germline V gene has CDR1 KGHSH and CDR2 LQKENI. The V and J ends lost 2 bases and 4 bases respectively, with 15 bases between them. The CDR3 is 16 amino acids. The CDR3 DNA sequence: TGTGCCAGCTCACCATTTACTAGCTTTGCGTACAATGAGCAGTTCTTC. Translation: CASSPFTSFAYNEQFF.

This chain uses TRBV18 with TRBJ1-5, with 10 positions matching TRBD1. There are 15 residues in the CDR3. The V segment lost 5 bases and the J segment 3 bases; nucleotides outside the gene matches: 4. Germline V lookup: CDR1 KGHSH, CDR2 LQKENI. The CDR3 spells CASSKGQGPNQPQHF. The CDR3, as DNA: TGTGCCAGCTCAAAGGGACAGGGGCCCAATCAGCCCCAGCATTTT.

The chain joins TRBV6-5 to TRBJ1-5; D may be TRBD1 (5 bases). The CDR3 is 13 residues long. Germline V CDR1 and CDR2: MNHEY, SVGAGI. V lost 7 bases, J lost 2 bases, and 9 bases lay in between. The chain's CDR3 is CASNVQGNQPQHF. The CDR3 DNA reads TGTGCCAGCAACGTACAGGGCAATCAGCCCCAGCATTTT.

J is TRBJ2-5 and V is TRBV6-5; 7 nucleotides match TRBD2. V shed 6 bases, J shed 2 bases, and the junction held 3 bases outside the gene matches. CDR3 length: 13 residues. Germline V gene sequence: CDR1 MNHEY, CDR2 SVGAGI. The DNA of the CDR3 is TGTGCCAGCAGGGTGGGGGGGCAAGAGACCCAGTACTTC. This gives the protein CASRVGGQETQYF.

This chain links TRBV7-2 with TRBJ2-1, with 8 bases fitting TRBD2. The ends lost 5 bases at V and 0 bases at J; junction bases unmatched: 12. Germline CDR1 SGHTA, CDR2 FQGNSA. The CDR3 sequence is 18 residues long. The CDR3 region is CASSQVLAGRLSYNEQFF. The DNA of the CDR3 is TGTGCCAGCAGCCAGGTCCTAGCGGGCCGCCTCTCCTACAATGAGCAGTTCTTC.

CDR3 in DNA: TGTGCCAGTAGTACCCGGACAGCCGGGGAGCTGTTTTTT. This encodes CASSTRTAGELFF. This chain joins TRBV19 and TRBJ2-2; D might be TRBD1 (6 bases). In germline, CDR1 is LNHDA, CDR2 SQIVND (reference sequence). The CDR3 consists of 13 residues. V was trimmed by 4 bases and J by 6 bases, leaving 9 bases between them.

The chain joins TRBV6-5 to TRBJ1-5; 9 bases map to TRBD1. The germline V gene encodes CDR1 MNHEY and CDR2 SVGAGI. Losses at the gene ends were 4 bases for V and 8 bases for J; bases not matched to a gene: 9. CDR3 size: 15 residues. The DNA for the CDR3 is TGTGCCAGCAGTTCCCCGGGACAGGGTATGGAGCCCCAGCATTTT. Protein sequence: CASSSPGQGMEPQHF.

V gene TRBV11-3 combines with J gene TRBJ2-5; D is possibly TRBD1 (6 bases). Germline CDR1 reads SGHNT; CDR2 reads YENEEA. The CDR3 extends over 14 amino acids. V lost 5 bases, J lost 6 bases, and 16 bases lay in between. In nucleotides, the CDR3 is TGTGCCAGCAGCAAGGACCCGGGACACCAGACCCAGTACTTC. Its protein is CASSKDPGHQTQYF.

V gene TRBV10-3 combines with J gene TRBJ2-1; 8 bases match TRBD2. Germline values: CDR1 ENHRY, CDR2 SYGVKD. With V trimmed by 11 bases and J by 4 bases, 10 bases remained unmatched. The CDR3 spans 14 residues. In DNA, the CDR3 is TGTGCCGCCGGATTTCGGGGGGGGTACAATGAGCAGTTCTTC. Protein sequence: CAAGFRGGYNEQFF.

CDR3 region: CASSLDPGQKFNEQFF. DNA for the CDR3: TGCGCCAGCAGTTTAGACCCGGGACAGAAATTCAATGAGCAGTTCTTC. The chain couples TRBV5-1 to TRBJ2-1; 7 bases agree with TRBD1. The trim removed 5 bases at V and 6 bases at J, leaving 14 bases unmatched. CDR1 and CDR2 from the germline V gene are SGHRS and YFSETQ. The CDR3 consists of 16 residues.

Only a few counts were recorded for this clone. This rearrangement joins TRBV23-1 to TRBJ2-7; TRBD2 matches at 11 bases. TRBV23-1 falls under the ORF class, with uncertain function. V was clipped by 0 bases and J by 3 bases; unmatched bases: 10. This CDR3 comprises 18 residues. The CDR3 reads CASSQSGRETSGDYEQYV. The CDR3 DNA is TGCGCCAGCAGTCAATCCGGTCGCGAGACTAGCGGGGACTACGAGCAGTACGTC.

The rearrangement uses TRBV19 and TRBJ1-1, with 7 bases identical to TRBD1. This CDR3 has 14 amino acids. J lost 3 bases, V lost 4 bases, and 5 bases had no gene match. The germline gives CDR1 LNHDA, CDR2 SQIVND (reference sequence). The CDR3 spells CASSTTGWDTEAFF. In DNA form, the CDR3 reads TGTGCCAGTAGTACGACAGGGTGGGACACTGAAGCTTTCTTT.

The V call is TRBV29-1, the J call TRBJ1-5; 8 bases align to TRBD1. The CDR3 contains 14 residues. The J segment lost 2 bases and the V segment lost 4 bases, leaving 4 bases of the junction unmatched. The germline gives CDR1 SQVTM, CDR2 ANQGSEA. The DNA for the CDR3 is TGCAGCGTTGCCCAGGGGGCTGGCAATCAGCCCCAGCATTTT. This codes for CSVAQGAGNQPQHF.

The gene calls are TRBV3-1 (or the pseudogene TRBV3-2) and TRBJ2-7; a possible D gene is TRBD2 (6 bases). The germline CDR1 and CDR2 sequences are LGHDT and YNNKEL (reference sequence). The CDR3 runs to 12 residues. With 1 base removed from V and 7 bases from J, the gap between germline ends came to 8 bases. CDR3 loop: CASSQGSGEQYV. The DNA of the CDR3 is TGTGCCAGCAGCCAAGGGAGCGGGGAGCAGTACGTC.

This CDR3 is CASSLVPSGQGYNSPLHF. For the CDR3, the DNA is TGTGCCAGCAGCTTGGTTCCCTCTGGACAGGGGTATAATTCACCCCTCCACTTT. J is TRBJ1-6 and V is TRBV5-4, with 9 bases identical to TRBD1. CDR1 SGHNT and CDR2 YYREEE come from the germline V gene (reference sequence). The CDR3 is made up of 18 amino acids. The V segment lost 0 bases and the J segment 4 bases; nucleotides outside the gene matches: 8.